What follows are 19 T cell receptor beta chains derived from one specimen sequenced in a study of CD8 T cells in ankylosing spondylitis. TCRdb reprocessed the 5' RACE reads with MiXCR, giving one entry per CDR3 protein. The data contain 700,000 to 1,000,000 distinct CDR3 sequences, approximately 12% of them singletons. The antigens these receptors bind are not known. General study points: A motif of several highly homologous TCR beta variants was seen as apparently characteristic of ankylosing spondylitis blood.

Sequenced material: blood, either unsorted or a sorted T cell fraction (not recorded which). Receptor source: a male donor with ankylosing spondylitis.

For the CDR3, the DNA is TGTGCCATCAGTGAGGTTGGGGGGCACACTGAAGCTTTCTTT. It yields the protein CAISEVGGHTEAFF. The chain carries TRBV10-3 and TRBJ1-1; tentatively, D is TRBD1 (6 bases). Germline assignment: CDR1 ENHRY and CDR2 SYGVKD. The CDR3 has 14 residues. The V and J ends lost 2 bases and 3 bases respectively, with 10 bases between them.

This chain connects TRBV28 to TRBJ1-4; possibly TRBD1 for D (6 bases). Germline V gene sequence: CDR1 MDHEN, CDR2 SYDVKM. The CDR3 sequence is 14 residues long. V was shortened by 6 bases and J by 8 bases, with 16 bases between the two germline ends. The CDR3 nucleotides are TGTGCCAGCAGCCCCCCGGGACAAAAGGAAAAACTGTTTTTT. Its translation: CASSPPGQKEKLFF.

In this sample, this clonotype turned up many times. The chain uses TRBV29-1 and TRBJ2-2; a possible D gene is TRBD1 (6 bases). In germline, CDR1 is SQVTM, CDR2 ANQGSEA. This CDR3 is 14 amino acids long. V was trimmed by 1 base and J by 5 bases, leaving 11 bases between them. CDR3 region: CSVEAPGATGELFF. The CDR3 DNA follows: TGCAGCGTTGAAGCCCCAGGGGCGACCGGGGAGCTGTTTTTT.

This clonotype was seen a few times. In nucleotides, the CDR3 is TGTGCCAGCAGCGTGGGACTAGCAAGTCCAGATACGCAGTATTTT. This sequence encodes CASSVGLASPDTQYF. The genes are TRBV9 and TRBJ2-3, with 9 bases lining up with TRBD2. The junction had 5 bases not matched to a gene; V was cut back by 2 bases and J by 4 bases. Germline CDR1 reads SGDLS; CDR2 reads YYNGEE. The CDR3 totals 15 residues.

This clonotype was found many times. The chain is built from TRBV29-1 and TRBJ1-1; D is ambiguous. V was clipped by 7 bases and J by 0 bases, with 12 bases between them. This CDR3 has 13 amino acids. Germline V CDR1 and CDR2: SQVTM, ANQGSEA. The CDR3 region is CSALRIMNTEAFF. CDR3 nucleotides: TGCAGCGCTCTACGGATCATGAACACTGAAGCTTTCTTT.

This clonotype has only a few counts. This chain joins TRBV7-2 and TRBJ2-1; D is uncertain. Per germline, CDR1 SGHTA and CDR2 FQGNSA. The V end lost 5 bases, the J end lost 8 bases, and 22 bases lay between the germline ends. The CDR3 loop spans 16 amino acids. CDR3 protein: CASSPPSVPPGDEQFF. CDR3 DNA: TGTGCCAGCAGCCCCCCTAGTGTACCACCGGGCGATGAGCAGTTCTTC.

This clonotype was observed a few times. This chain links TRBV7-2 with TRBJ2-7; 8 bases map to TRBD2. The J segment lost 2 bases and the V segment lost 3 bases, leaving 6 bases of the junction unmatched. The CDR3 totals 15 residues. Germline V gene sequence: CDR1 SGHTA, CDR2 FQGNSA. In DNA, the CDR3 is TGTGCCAGCAGCTTCCAACCGGGACTAGCCTACGAGCAGTACTTC. It codes for CASSFQPGLAYEQYF.

This clonotype came up a few times. The rearrangement links TRBV7-6 to TRBJ2-5, with D hard to call. The CDR3 sequence is 13 residues long. CDR1 and CDR2 from the germline V gene are SGHVS and FNYEAQ. V shed 5 bases and J shed 2 bases, with 9 bases lying between them. The chain's CDR3 is CASSRETQETQYF. The CDR3 DNA is TGTGCCAGCAGCCGAGAGACTCAAGAGACCCAGTACTTC.

This sequence joins TRBV12-3 or TRBV12-4 and TRBJ2-5; possible D gene TRBD1, 5 bases. This CDR3 has 16 amino acids. With 0 bases removed from V and 5 bases from J, the gap between germline ends came to 16 bases. The CDR3 nucleotides are TGTGCCAGCAGTTTAGCCCGACAGCCCCTAGGGGAGACCCAGTACTTC. As protein: CASSLARQPLGETQYF.

V and J are TRBV7-6 and TRBJ2-7; 12 bases are shared with TRBD2. The CDR3 covers 16 residues. With V trimmed by 5 bases and J by 4 bases, 9 bases remained unmatched. In germline, CDR1 is SGHVS, CDR2 FNYEAQ. The CDR3 reads CASSHTSGRIWYEQYF. CDR3 in DNA: TGTGCCAGCAGCCATACTAGCGGGAGGATATGGTACGAGCAGTACTTC.

This clonotype was detected ten times or more. This rearrangement joins TRBV20-1 to TRBJ1-1; no reliable D call. The CDR3 is 12 amino acids. V was pared by 1 base and J by 0 bases, with 3 bases between. Looked up from germline, CDR1 is DFQATT and CDR2 is SNEGSKA (reference sequence). In DNA, the CDR3 is TGCAGTGCTAGAGCACTGAACACTGAAGCTTTCTTT. The encoded protein is CSARALNTEAFF.

This clonotype was seen once. The rearrangement uses TRBV9 and TRBJ2-1; 7 bases fit TRBD2. The CDR3 runs to 15 residues. The V and J ends lost 0 bases and 6 bases, in that order; junction bases with no gene match: 6. Germline V CDR1 and CDR2: SGDLS, YYNGEE. DNA of the CDR3: TGTGCCAGCAGCGTAGAGCCAGGGAGGGCCAATGAGCAGTTCTTC. Protein: CASSVEPGRANEQFF. Using reference TRBV9 and TRBJ2-1 for the parts outside the CDR3, the full variable domain is DSGVTQTPKHLITATGQRVTLRCSPRSGDLSVYWYQQSLDQGLQFLIQYYNGEERAKGNILERFSAQQFPDLHSELNLSSLELGDSALYFCASSVEPGRANEQFFGPGTRLTVL.

The CDR3 region is CASSLAGGESEAFF. Written as DNA, the CDR3 is TGTGCCAGCAGCTTGGCGGGGGGTGAATCTGAAGCTTTCTTT. The chain links TRBV5-4 to TRBJ1-1; a weak D match, TRBD1 (5 bases). V was trimmed by 0 bases and J by 6 bases, leaving 12 bases between them. Germline lookup yields CDR1 SGHNT and CDR2 YYREEE (reference sequence). The CDR3 is 14 amino acids.

This clonotype turned up a few times. V and J are TRBV5-1 and TRBJ2-7; 10 bases match TRBD2. After removal of 1 base from V and 3 bases from J, the junction contained 4 bases not matched to a gene. The CDR3 is made up of 15 amino acids. Per the germline V gene, CDR1 is SGHRS and CDR2 is YFSETQ. CDR3 loop: CASSLTSGTIYEQYF. The DNA for the CDR3 is TGCGCCAGCAGCTTGACTAGCGGGACAATCTACGAGCAGTACTTC.

Note on this clonotype: The germline gene is not matched at one end of the junction; a read error may be the cause. The chain joins TRBV14 to TRBJ2-5, with D unclear. CDR1 and CDR2 (germline): SGHDN, FVKESK. The CDR3 has 15 amino acids. The CDR3 DNA follows: TGTGCCAGCAGCCATAGATGGGCAGCAGAAGAGACCCAGTGCTTC. Translation: CASSHRWAAEETQCF.

This chain links TRBV29-1 with TRBJ2-2; D is unresolved. This CDR3 contains 12 residues. V was clipped by 4 bases and J by 3 bases, with 6 bases between them. Germline V gene data show CDR1 as SQVTM and CDR2 as ANQGSEA. The CDR3 region has the DNA TGCAGCGTTGGCCCCTACACCGGGGAGCTGTTTTTT. As protein: CSVGPYTGELFF.

As to this clonotype: One end of the junction fails to match germline, which may point to a read error. This sequence joins TRBV7-2 and TRBJ2-1, with TRBD2 matching 7 bases. Germline V gene data show CDR1 as SGHTA and CDR2 as FQGNSA. The CDR3 has 14 amino acids. CDR3 in DNA: TGTGCCAGCAGCTTAGGGGGGGGGTACAAAGAGCAGTTCTTC. It encodes CASSLGGGYKEQFF.

The chain has TRBV20-1 and TRBJ1-5, with a tentative D call TRBD1 (5 bases). CDR1 and CDR2 (germline): DFQATT, SNEGSKA (reference sequence). The CDR3 spans 13 residues. Trimming shortened V by 1 base and J by 7 bases, and 11 bases separated the two germline ends. The CDR3 bases are TGCAGTGCTAGAGGGGCAGGGCGACAGCCCCAGCATTTT. Translated, it gives CSARGAGRQPQHF.

This clonotype was detected many times. J is TRBJ2-7 and V is TRBV4-2, with 12 bases aligning to TRBD2. CDR3 size: 15 residues. V was clipped by 4 bases and J by 0 bases; unmatched bases: 1. From germline, CDR1 is LGHNA and CDR2 YNFKEQ. The CDR3 sequence is CASSRGLAGSYEQYF. As DNA, the CDR3 is TGTGCCAGCAGCCGGGGACTAGCGGGCTCCTACGAGCAGTACTTC.